This entry lists 13 T cell receptor beta chains sequenced from one sample in a study of blood T cell repertoires in COVID-19. The data were produced by immunoSEQ multiplex PCR, yet TCRdb's version contains in-frame clones alone and is incomplete. The data hold roughly 220,000 clones, with less than 85% observed a single time. The source material was peripheral blood. The origin of the receptors is a woman in her 70s with acute or convalescent COVID-19.

The V and J genes are TRBV24-1 and TRBJ2-2; tentatively, D is TRBD2 (6 bases). V lost 2 bases, J lost 3 bases, and 12 bases lay in between. From germline, CDR1 is KGHDR and CDR2 SFDVKD. The CDR3 length is 16 residues. CDR3 in DNA: TGTGCCACCAGTGATTGGGACTGGGGGGACACCGGGGAGCTGTTTTTT. This encodes CATSDWDWGDTGELFF.

V gene TRBV19 combines with J gene TRBJ2-7, with TRBD1 identical over 7 bases. The CDR3 is 14 amino acids. CDR1 is LNHDA, CDR2 SQIVND, per germline (reference sequence). Trimming took 5 bases from V and 2 from J; bases not matched to a gene: 6. DNA for the CDR3: TGTGCCAGTAGTGGACAGGCTCTCACCTACGAGCAGTACTTC. This translates into CASSGQALTYEQYF.

The V gene is TRBV24-1, the J gene TRBJ2-1, with TRBD1 identical over 7 bases. Germline V gene sequence: CDR1 KGHDR, CDR2 SFDVKD. The trim removed 5 bases at V and 2 bases at J, leaving 14 bases unmatched. This CDR3 region has 18 residues. The DNA of the CDR3 is TGTGCCACCAGTGTTAACGGGGCAGGGGGTCCTACCTACAATGAGCAGTTCTTC. This gives the protein CATSVNGAGGPTYNEQFF.

The chain carries TRBV2 and TRBJ2-5; a possible D gene is TRBD1 (6 bases). From germline, CDR1 is SNHLY and CDR2 FYNNEI. V was clipped by 3 bases and J by 3 bases, with 11 bases between them. This CDR3 has 14 amino acids. The CDR3 is CASSERGLKETQYF. The CDR3 nucleotides read TGTGCCAGCAGTGAGAGGGGGTTGAAAGAGACCCAGTACTTC.

J is TRBJ2-7 and V is TRBV7-2; D possibly corresponds to TRBD2 (5 bases). The CDR3 loop spans 14 amino acids. CDR1 and CDR2 (germline): SGHTA, FQGNSA. The V end was cut by 3 bases, the J end by 2 bases, with 11 bases between. In DNA, the CDR3 is TGTGCCAGCAGCTTGGAGCGGAGACCCTACGAGCAGTACTTC. It yields the protein CASSLERRPYEQYF.

The chain combines TRBV6-6 with TRBJ2-3; 8 bases line up with TRBD2. CDR1 and CDR2 from the germline V gene are MNHNY and SVGAGI (reference sequence). Trimming removed 8 bases from V and 1 base from J; junction bases left unmatched: 5. CDR3 size: 14 residues. The CDR3: CASQRESGTDTQYF. CDR3 coding DNA: TGTGCCAGCCAGCGGGAGTCGGGCACAGATACGCAGTATTTT.

For the CDR3, the DNA is TGCAGTGCTGGGGCTAATGAGCAGTTCTTC. Its protein is CSAGANEQFF. This rearrangement joins TRBV20-1 to TRBJ2-1, with D perhaps TRBD1 (5 bases). V dropped 5 bases and J dropped 7 bases, with 6 bases sitting between them. The CDR3 has 10 residues. Germline lookup yields CDR1 DFQATT and CDR2 SNEGSKA (reference sequence).

The V gene is TRBV3-1 (or the pseudogene TRBV3-2), the J gene TRBJ2-1, with 12 bases matching TRBD2. The CDR3 has 14 amino acids. With V trimmed by 6 bases and J by 5 bases, 2 bases remained unmatched. Per the germline V gene, CDR1 is LGHDT and CDR2 is YNNKEL (reference sequence). CDR3 sequence: CASSWTSGDNEQFF. The CDR3 DNA reads as TGTGCCAGCAGTTGGACTAGCGGGGACAATGAGCAGTTCTTC.

The chain recombines TRBV19 with TRBJ1-1; D not resolved. Germline-derived CDR1 and CDR2 are LNHDA and SQIVND (reference sequence). This CDR3 is 15 amino acids long. Trimming cost V 4 bases and J 4 bases, with 16 bases left between them. The CDR3 region is CASSRIGSSVTEAFF. DNA of the CDR3: TGTGCCAGTAGTAGAATCGGGTCCTCCGTCACTGAAGCTTTCTTT.

V and J are TRBV19 and TRBJ2-7, with 12 bases aligning to TRBD2. The J segment lost 2 bases and the V segment lost 0 bases, leaving 11 bases of the junction unmatched. Germline CDR1 is LNHDA and CDR2 is SQIVND (reference sequence). The CDR3 consists of 19 residues. DNA of the CDR3: TGTGCCAGTAGTATAGATCTGCGGCTAGCGGGAGGGCTCCCCTACGAGCAGTACTTC. Encoded protein: CASSIDLRLAGGLPYEQYF. Full variable domain (rest looked up from reference TRBV19 and TRBJ2-7): DGGITQSPKYLFRKEGQNVTLSCEQNLNHDAMYWYRQDPGQGLRLIYYSQIVNDFQKGDIAEGYSVSREKKESFPLTVTSAQKNPTAFYLCASSIDLRLAGGLPYEQYFGPGTRLTVT.

The rearrangement uses TRBV9 and TRBJ2-6, with 8 bases that match TRBD1. Trimming cost V 3 bases and J 0 bases; bases outside gene matches: 14. The V gene's germline CDR1 is SGDLS and CDR2 YYNGEE. CDR3 size: 20 residues. The CDR3 here is CASSGPFTDRARSGANVLTF. In nucleotides, the CDR3 is TGTGCCAGCAGCGGACCATTTACGGACAGGGCCCGCTCTGGGGCCAACGTCCTGACTTTC.

As concerns this clone: A read error may account for a junction end that differs from germline. Additional DNA sequences in this sample encode the identical CDR3. This chain connects TRBV10-3 to TRBJ2-7; weak D call: TRBD2 (6 bases). Germline CDR1 reads ENHRY; CDR2 reads SYGVKD. The CDR3 runs to 12 residues. The DNA for the CDR3 is TGTGCCATCAATGAAGGAGGGTACGAGCAGTACTTT. It yields the protein CAINEGGYEQYF.

The gene calls are TRBV21-1 and TRBJ2-7; the table's TRBD2 call for D was not verified on the DNA. TRBV21-1 is classified as a pseudogene. The CDR3 covers 14 residues. The CDR3 is CASSEVRSSYEQYF. The CDR3 coding sequence is TGTGCCAGCAGTGAGGTTCGTAGCTCCTACGAGCAGTACTTC.